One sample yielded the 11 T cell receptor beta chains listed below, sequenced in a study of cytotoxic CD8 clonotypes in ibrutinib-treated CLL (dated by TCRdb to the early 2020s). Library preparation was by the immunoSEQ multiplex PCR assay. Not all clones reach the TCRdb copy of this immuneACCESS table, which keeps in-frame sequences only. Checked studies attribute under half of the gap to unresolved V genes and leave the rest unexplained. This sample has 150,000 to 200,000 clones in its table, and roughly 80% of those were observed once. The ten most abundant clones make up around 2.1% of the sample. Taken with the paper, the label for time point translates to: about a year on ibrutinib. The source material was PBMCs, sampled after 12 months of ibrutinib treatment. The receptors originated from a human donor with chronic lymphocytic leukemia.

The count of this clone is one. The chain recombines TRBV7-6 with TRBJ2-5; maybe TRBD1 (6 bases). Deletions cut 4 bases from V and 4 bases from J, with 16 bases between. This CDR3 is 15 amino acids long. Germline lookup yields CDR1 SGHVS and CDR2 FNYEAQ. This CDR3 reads CASSSNRAWGETQYF. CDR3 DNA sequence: TGTGCCAGCAGCTCCAACAGGGCGTGGGGAGAGACCCAGTACTTC.

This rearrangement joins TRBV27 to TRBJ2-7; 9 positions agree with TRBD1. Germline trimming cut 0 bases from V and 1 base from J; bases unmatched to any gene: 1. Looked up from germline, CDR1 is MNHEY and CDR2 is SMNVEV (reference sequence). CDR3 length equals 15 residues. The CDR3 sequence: CASSLSTGGSYEQYF. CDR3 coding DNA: TGTGCCAGCAGTTTATCGACAGGGGGGTCCTACGAGCAGTACTTC.

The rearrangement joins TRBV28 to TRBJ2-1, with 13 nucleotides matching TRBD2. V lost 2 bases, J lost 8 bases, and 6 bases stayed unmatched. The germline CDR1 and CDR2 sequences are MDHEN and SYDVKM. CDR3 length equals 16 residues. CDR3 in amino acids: CASSLVGTSGMDEQFF. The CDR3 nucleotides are TGTGCCAGCAGTTTAGTTGGGACTAGCGGGATGGATGAGCAGTTCTTC.

The CDR3 sequence is CASRPDVNEKLFF. The CDR3 bases are TGTGCCAGCAGGCCGGACGTAAATGAAAAACTGTTTTTT. The V gene is TRBV2, the J gene TRBJ1-4, with D unresolved. The germline CDR1 and CDR2 sequences are SNHLY and FYNNEI. The CDR3 is made up of 13 amino acids. V gave up 6 bases and J gave up 5 bases, with 10 bases separating them. Filled out from reference TRBV2 and TRBJ1-4, the complete variable domain reads EPEVTQTPSHQVTQMGQEVILRCVPISNHLYFYWYRQILGQKVEFLVSFYNNEISEKSEIFDDQFSVERPDGSNFTLKIRSTKLEDSAMYFCASRPDVNEKLFFGSGTQLSVL.

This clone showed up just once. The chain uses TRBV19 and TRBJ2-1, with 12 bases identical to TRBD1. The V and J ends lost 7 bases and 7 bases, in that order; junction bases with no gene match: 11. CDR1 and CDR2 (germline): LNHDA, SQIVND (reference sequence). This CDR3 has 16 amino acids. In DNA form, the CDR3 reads TGTGCCAGTACCCATCTGGGGGACAGGGGGCGTAATGAGCAGTTCTTC. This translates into CASTHLGDRGRNEQFF.

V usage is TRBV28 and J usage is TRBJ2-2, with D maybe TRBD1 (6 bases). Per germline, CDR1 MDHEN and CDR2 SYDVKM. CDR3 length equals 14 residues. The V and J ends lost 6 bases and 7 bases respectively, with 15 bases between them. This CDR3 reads CASRWDIGSGELFF. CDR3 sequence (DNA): TGTGCCAGCAGGTGGGACATCGGTAGCGGGGAGCTGTTTTTT.

The CDR3 DNA reads TGTGCCAGCAGTACAGGAGGCGGGGGAAGAGTGTTTTTT. Protein sequence: CASSTGGGGRVFF. The V and J genes are TRBV27 and TRBJ1-4, with TRBD1 as a possible D gene (5 bases). Germline CDR1 and CDR2: MNHEY and SMNVEV (reference sequence). Trimming removed 5 bases at V and 15 bases at J, with 19 bases between. The CDR3 totals 13 residues.

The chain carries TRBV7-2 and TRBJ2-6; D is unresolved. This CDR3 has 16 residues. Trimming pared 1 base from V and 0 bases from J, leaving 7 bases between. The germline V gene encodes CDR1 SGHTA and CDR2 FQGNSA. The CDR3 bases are TGTGCCAGCAGCTTAGTGACGGGCTCTGGGGCCAACGTCCTGACTTTC. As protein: CASSLVTGSGANVLTF.

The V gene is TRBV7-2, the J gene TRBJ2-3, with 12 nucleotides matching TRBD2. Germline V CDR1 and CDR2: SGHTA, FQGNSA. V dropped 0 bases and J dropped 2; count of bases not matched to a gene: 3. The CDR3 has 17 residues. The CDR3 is CASSLAGTSGFTDTQYF. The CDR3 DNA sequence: TGTGCCAGCAGCTTAGCGGGGACTAGCGGGTTCACAGATACGCAGTATTTT.

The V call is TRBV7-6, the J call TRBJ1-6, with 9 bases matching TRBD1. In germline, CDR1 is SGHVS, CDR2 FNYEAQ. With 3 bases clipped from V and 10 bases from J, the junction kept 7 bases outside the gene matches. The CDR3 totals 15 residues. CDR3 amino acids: CASSFRTGEGSPLHF. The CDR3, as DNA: TGTGCCAGCAGCTTTCGGACAGGGGAGGGCTCACCCCTCCACTTT.

Here the CDR3 DNA reads TGTGCCACCAGCAGTAGCCCCGGGACAGGGGGCGACGAGCAGTACTTC. Translation: CATSSSPGTGGDEQYF. The gene calls are TRBV15 and TRBJ2-7; 12 bases agree with TRBD1. The CDR3 consists of 16 residues. V shed 3 bases, J shed 5 bases, and the junction held 8 bases outside the gene matches. Germline lookup yields CDR1 LNHNV and CDR2 YYDKDF (reference sequence).